The present T cell receptor beta chain was sequenced within a study of T cell responses to AZD1222 COVID-19 vaccine. Study findings and constraints: Baseline serology detected seropositivity in only five to seven AZD1222 recipients. Mapped onto spike, vaccine-associated CD4 TCRs spanned it and were dominant at 160-218 and 743-854.

Whether given at about 4 or about 12 weeks, second doses were pooled. On this clone itself: Its antigen is unidentified.

Germline CDR1 is ENHRY and CDR2 is SYGVKD. The CDR3 loop spans 14 amino acids. V shed 6 bases and J shed 2 bases, with 13 bases lying between them. Some clones are missing from TCRdb's copy, which holds only in-frame ones; the method was immunoSEQ multiplex PCR. Of roughly 150,000 clones listed, around 89% are singletons. The TCR originated in an adult who received the AZD1222 COVID-19 vaccine. This specimen consisted of peripheral blood, obtained 28 days after the second AZD1222 dose. The V call is TRBV10-3, the J call TRBJ1-1, with D perhaps TRBD1 (6 bases). CDR3 region: CAIRPIQGNTEAFF. CDR3 nucleotide sequence: TGTGCCATCAGACCCATACAGGGAAACACTGAAGCTTTCTTT.